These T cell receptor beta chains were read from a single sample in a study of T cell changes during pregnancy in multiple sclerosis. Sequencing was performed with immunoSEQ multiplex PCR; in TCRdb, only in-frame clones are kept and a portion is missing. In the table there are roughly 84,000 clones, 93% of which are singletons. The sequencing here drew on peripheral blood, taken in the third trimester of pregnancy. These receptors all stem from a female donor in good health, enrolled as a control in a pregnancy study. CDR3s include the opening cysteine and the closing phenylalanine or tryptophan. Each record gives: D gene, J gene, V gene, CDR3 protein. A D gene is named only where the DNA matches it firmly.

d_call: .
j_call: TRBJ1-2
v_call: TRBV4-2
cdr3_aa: CASSQEAGREDGYTF

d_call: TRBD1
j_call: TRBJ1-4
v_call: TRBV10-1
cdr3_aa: CASRTGCAEKLFF

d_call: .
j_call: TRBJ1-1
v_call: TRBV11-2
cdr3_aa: CASRAIGGGPFAEAFF

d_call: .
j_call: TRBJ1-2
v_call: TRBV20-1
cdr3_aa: CSAGLKDGYTF

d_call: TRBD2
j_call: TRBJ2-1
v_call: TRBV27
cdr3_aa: CASSLKAGTSSYNEQFF

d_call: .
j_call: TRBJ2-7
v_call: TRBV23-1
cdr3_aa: CASIRIGSRYEQYF

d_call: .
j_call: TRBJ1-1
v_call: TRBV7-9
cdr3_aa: CASSNGGPHTEAFF

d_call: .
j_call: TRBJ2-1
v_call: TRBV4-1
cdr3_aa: CASSLSNEQFF

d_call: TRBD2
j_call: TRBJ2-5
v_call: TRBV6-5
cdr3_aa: CASSLAGGQETQYF

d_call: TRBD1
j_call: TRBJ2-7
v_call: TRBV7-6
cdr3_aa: CASSWTGQAYEQYF

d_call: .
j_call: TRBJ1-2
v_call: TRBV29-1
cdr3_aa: CSVEERQGNWYTF

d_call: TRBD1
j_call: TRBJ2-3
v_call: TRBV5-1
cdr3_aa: CASSLAGQGASDTQYF

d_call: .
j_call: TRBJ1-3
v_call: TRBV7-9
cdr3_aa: CASSFHTRPGNTIYF

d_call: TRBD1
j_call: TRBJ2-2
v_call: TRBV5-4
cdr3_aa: CASSLGTGFTGELFF

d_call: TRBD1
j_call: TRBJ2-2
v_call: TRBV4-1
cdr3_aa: CASSKWTGVELGELFF

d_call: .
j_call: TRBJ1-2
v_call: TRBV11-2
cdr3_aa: CASSLSTGRNYGYTF

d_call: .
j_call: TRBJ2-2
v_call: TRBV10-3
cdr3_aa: CAISDLSGELFF

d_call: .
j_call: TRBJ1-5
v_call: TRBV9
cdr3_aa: CASSPWGGNQPQHF

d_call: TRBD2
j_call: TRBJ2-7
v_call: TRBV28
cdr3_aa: CASRTGLAGDEQYF

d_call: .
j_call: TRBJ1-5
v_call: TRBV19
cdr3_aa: CASSPTGDGQPQHF

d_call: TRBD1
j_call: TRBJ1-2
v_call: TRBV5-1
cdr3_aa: CASGPTGGSDYGYTF

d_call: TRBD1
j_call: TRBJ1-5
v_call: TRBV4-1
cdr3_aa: CASSQKGQSNQPQHF

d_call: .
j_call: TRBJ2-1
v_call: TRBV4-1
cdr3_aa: CASSQDLASPQFF

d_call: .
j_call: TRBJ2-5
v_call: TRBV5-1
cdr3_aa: CASSLGHSGQETQYF

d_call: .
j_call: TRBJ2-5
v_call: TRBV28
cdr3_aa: CASSFNDWQETQYF

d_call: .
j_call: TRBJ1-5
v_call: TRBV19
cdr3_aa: CASSFGGSNQPQHF

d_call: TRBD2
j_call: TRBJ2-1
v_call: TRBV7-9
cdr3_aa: CASSLGLAGVAEQFF

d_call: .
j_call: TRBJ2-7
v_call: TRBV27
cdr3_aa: CASSSSGTENYEQYF

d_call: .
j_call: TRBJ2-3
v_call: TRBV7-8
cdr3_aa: CASSSTTDTQYF

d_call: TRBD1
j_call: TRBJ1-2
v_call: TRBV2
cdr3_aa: CASSDRDRGLGGYTF

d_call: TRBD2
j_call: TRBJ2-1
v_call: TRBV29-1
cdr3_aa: CSVYGTSGTDEQFF

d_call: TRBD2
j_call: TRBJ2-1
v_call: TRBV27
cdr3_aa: CASSLGVTSLDEQFF

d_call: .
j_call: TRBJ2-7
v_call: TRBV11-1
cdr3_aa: CASSSTDGAYEQYF

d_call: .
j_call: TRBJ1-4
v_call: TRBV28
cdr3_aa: CASSSGTQPEKLFF

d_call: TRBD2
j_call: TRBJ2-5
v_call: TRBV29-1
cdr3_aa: CSVAGTSGGQETQYF

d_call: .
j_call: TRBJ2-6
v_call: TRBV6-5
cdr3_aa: CASRRSGANVLTF

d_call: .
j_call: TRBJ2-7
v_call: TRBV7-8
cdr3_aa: CASSSAVYEQYF

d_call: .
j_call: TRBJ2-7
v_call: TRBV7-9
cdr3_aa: CASSLPRVEPYSYEQYF

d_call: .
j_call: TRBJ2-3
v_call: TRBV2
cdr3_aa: CASIAGRRGTDTQYF

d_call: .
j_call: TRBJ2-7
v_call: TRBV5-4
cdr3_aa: CASSSWERNEQYF

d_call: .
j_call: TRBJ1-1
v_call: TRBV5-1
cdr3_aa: CASSLALATNTEAFF

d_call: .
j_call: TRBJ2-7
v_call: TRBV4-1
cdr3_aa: CASSQGRGSYEQYF

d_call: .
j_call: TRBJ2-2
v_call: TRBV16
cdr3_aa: CASSQGRVGTGELFF

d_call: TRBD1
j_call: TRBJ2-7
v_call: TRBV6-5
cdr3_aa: CASSYSLGQGYEQYF

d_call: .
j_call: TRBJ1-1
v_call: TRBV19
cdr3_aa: CASSKDREVLLAEAFF

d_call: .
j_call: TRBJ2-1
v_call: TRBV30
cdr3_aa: CAWSVRKASHTPGNEQFF

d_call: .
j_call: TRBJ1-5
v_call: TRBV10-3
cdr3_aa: CAISDGTNNSNQPQHF

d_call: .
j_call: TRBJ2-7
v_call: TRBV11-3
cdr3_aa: CASSKYPDSSYEQYF

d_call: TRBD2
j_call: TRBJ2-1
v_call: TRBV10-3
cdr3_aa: CAISGLAGADEQFF

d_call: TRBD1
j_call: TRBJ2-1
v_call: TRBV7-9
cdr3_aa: CASSLRRDRAGNEQFF

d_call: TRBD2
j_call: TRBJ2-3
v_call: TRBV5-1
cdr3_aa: CASSFYPGLASTLTDTQYF

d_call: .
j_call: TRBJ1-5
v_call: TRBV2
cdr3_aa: CASKIGGYSNQPQHF

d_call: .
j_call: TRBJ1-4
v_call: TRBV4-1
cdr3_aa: CASSQDRTNEKLFF

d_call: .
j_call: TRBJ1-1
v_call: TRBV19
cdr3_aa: CASSISGTVNTEAFF

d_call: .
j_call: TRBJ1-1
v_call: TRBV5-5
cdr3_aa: CASSLDRGLEAFF

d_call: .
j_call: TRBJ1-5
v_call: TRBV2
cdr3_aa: CASRANSGLQPQHF

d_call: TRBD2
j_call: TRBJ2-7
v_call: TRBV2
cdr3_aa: CASRVAGGTYEQYF

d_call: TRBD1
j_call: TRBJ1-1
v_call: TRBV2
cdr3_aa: CASSGTGGMNTEAFF

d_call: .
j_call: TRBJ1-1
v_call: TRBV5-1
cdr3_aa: CASSFTFQKNTEAFF

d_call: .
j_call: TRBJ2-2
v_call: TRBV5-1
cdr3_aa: CASSLAGAQGSPGELFF